A selection of T cell receptor beta chains follows, all from one sample in a study of T-cell memory formation after mild COVID-19. Via MiXCR, TCRdb re-called the 5' RACE reads, giving one row per CDR3 protein. The data hold 150,000 to 200,000 distinct CDR3 sequences, with more than 14% observed a single time. Sequencing was done on a sample of PBMCs or a T cell subset sorted from them (not recorded which). Receptors originate from an adult woman who had mild COVID-19 (a few samples of this study predate the infection). Cell type and time point are not known. Each CDR3 is given with its conserved first and last residue. A D gene is named only where the DNA matches it firmly. Rows may omit the clone size; those that give it use once, few, many or a size class.

cdr3_length | j_call | clone_size | d_call | v_call | cdr3_nt | cdr3_aa
13 | TRBJ2-7 | few | . | TRBV29-1 | TGCAGCGCAAGGTGGAGGGGAGACTACGAGCAGTACTTC | CSARWRGDYEQYF
11 | TRBJ1-1 | many | . | TRBV10-2 | TGCGCCAGCACGAGGGCGGGTGAAGCTTTCTTT | CASTRAGEAFF
16 | TRBJ2-1 | many | TRBD1 | TRBV5-1 | TGCGCCAGCAGCTTGCTTACAGGGGGGCTCTACAATGAGCAGTTCTTC | CASSLLTGGLYNEQFF
14 | TRBJ1-1 | . | . | TRBV6-6 | TGTGCCAGCAGTTACAAGGGGTTCAGCACTGAAGCTTTCTTT | CASSYKGFSTEAFF
14 | TRBJ1-2 | few | . | TRBV6-1 | TGTGCCAGCAGTCCGACCGGGACTGACTATGGCTACACCTTC | CASSPTGTDYGYTF
15 | TRBJ1-2 | . | TRBD1 | TRBV2 | TGTGCCAGCAGGGTTAACAGGGGAATTAACTATGGCTACACCTTC | CASRVNRGINYGYTF
14 | TRBJ2-2 | few | . | TRBV7-2 | TGTGCCAGCAGCTTACTCAGGGGACCCGGGGAGCTGTTTTTT | CASSLLRGPGELFF
13 | TRBJ2-7 | . | . | TRBV12-3/TRBV12-4 | TGTGCCAGCAGTCTCCGGGGGTTCGGGGAGCAGTACTTC | CASSLRGFGEQYF
14 | TRBJ1-1 | few | . | TRBV3-1 | TGTGCCAGCAGCCAAGTACAGATGAACACTGAAGCTTTCTTT | CASSQVQMNTEAFF
16 | TRBJ2-1 | many | . | TRBV15 | TGTGCCACCAGCCTAACGTCTACTCTCGGTACGGATGAGCAGTTCTTC | CATSLTSTLGTDEQFF
15 | TRBJ1-3 | few | . | TRBV5-1 | TGCGCCAGCAGCTTGGGATCTGGGGCTGGAAACACCATATATTTT | CASSLGSGAGNTIYF
19 | TRBJ2-6 | . | TRBD1 | TRBV6-2/TRBV6-3 | TGTGCCAGCAGTTACCCGGGTGAGACAGGGGGCTACTGGGCCAACGTCCTGACTTTC | CASSYPGETGGYWANVLTF
16 | TRBJ2-1 | . | TRBD2 | TRBV5-1 | TGCGCCAGCAGCTTTAACCTAGCGGGGCATTACAATGAGCAGTTCTTC | CASSFNLAGHYNEQFF
13 | TRBJ1-1 | few | TRBD1 | TRBV24-1 | TGTGCCACCAGCGAATCAGGGGGCGCACGAGCTTTCTTT | CATSESGGARAFF
15 | TRBJ2-7 | few | TRBD1 | TRBV28 | TGTGCCAGCAGCTCCGACAGGGCAATGTCCTACGAGCAGTACTTC | CASSSDRAMSYEQYF
14 | TRBJ2-7 | few | TRBD2 | TRBV29-1 | TGCAGCGTAAATGGACTAGCGGGAATTTACGAGCAGTACTTC | CSVNGLAGIYEQYF
17 | TRBJ2-7 | . | . | TRBV6-2/TRBV6-3 | TGTGCCAGCAGAACAACCTCCATCCGTATCCAGACCTACGAGCAGTACTTC | CASRTTSIRIQTYEQYF
13 | TRBJ1-1 | . | . | TRBV30 | TGTGCCTGGAGTGTACTTGGGGGCACTGAAGCTTTCTTT | CAWSVLGGTEAFF
11 | TRBJ2-3 | . | . | TRBV20-1 | TGCAGTGCTGGAAAGGTGGATACGCAGTATTTT | CSAGKVDTQYF
13 | TRBJ2-3 | . | . | TRBV20-1 | TGCAGTGCTAGATTCTCCAGCACAGATACGCAGTATTTT | CSARFSSTDTQYF
15 | TRBJ2-1 | few | . | TRBV5-1 | TGCGCCAGCAGCCAAGTTGGGGGGCTCAACAATGAGCAGTTCTTC | CASSQVGGLNNEQFF
13 | TRBJ1-1 | . | TRBD1 | TRBV12-3/TRBV12-4 | TGTGCCAGCAGGGACAGGACGAACACTGAAGCTTTCTTT | CASRDRTNTEAFF
13 | TRBJ2-7 | many | . | TRBV4-1 | TGCGCCAGCAGCCAAGACCCGGACCGAGAGCAGTACTTC | CASSQDPDREQYF
15 | TRBJ2-7 | . | TRBD2 | TRBV3-1 | TGTGCCAGCAGCCCGACTAGCGGGGGGCCCTACGAGCAGTACTTC | CASSPTSGGPYEQYF
12 | TRBJ1-4 | few | . | TRBV7-9 | TGTGCCAGCAGCCTGACAGTCGAAAAACTGTTTTTT | CASSLTVEKLFF
15 | TRBJ2-1 | few | TRBD2 | TRBV7-2 | TGTGCCAGCAGCACTAGCGGGGGGCCGTTCAATGAGCAGTTCTTC | CASSTSGGPFNEQFF
13 | TRBJ2-7 | . | . | TRBV27 | TGTGCCAGCAGAAAACCAGGTCGTTGGGAGCAGTACTTC | CASRKPGRWEQYF
14 | TRBJ1-1 | . | . | TRBV7-8 | TGTGCCAGCAGCTCTGGGGGGATGAACACTGAAGCTTTCTTT | CASSSGGMNTEAFF
16 | TRBJ2-1 | . | . | TRBV24-1 | TGTGCCACCGAATTGGGTGGAGGGGGGGGTCCCAATGAGCAGTTCTTC | CATELGGGGGPNEQFF
13 | TRBJ2-7 | . | TRBD1 | TRBV29-1 | TGCAGCGCTCGGGACAGGAGTTCCTACGAGCAGTACTTC | CSARDRSSYEQYF
14 | TRBJ2-7 | few | . | TRBV10-3 | TGTGCCATCGGGCAGGGAGTTGGTGGGTACGAGCAGTACTTC | CAIGQGVGGYEQYF
12 | TRBJ2-3 | . | . | TRBV7-6 | TGTGCCAGCACCAGCCTCGCAGATACGCAGTATTTT | CASTSLADTQYF
15 | TRBJ1-5 | few | . | TRBV5-5 | TGTGCCAGCAGCCACGGGACTGTGCTCAATCAGCCCCAGCATTTT | CASSHGTVLNQPQHF
14 | TRBJ1-1 | . | . | TRBV6-2/TRBV6-3 | TGTGCCAGCAGTTACACTCACTCGAACACTGAAGCTTTCTTT | CASSYTHSNTEAFF
16 | TRBJ2-7 | . | . | TRBV5-1 | TGCGCCAGCAGCCTACGACAAGGACCCCCTATAGACGAGCAGTACTTC | CASSLRQGPPIDEQYF
17 | TRBJ2-7 | few | TRBD1 | TRBV7-6 | TGTGCCAGCAGCTCGCCCACCGGGACAGGGGTCCTGGTCGAGCAGTACTTC | CASSSPTGTGVLVEQYF
13 | TRBJ1-1 | few | . | TRBV20-1 | TGCAGTGCTTCCAGCGGGGGGACGACTGAAGCTTTCTTT | CSASSGGTTEAFF
15 | TRBJ1-2 | few | . | TRBV10-3 | TGTGCCATCAGTGGCTCGGGGAAAAGGAACTATGGCTACACCTTC | CAISGSGKRNYGYTF
13 | TRBJ2-1 | many | . | TRBV7-6 | TGTGCCAGCAGCTTAGGACTTTACAATGAGCAGTTCTTC | CASSLGLYNEQFF
15 | TRBJ1-4 | few | TRBD1 | TRBV7-8 | TGTGCCAGCAGCTTAGAAGGGACAGGGGGTGAAAAACTGTTTTTT | CASSLEGTGGEKLFF
16 | TRBJ2-1 | many | TRBD1 | TRBV7-9 | TGTGCCAGCAGCTTAGCTGCACAGGGGGCTTTGAATGAGCAGTTCTTC | CASSLAAQGALNEQFF
15 | TRBJ1-4 | few | . | TRBV4-1 | TGCGCCAGCAGCCAAGCGGATTCGCCCTTGGTGGGACTGTTTTTT | CASSQADSPLVGLFF
15 | TRBJ1-2 | . | . | TRBV7-9 | TGTGCCAGCAGCTTAGCGTTTCCGGGGAACTATGGCTACACCTTC | CASSLAFPGNYGYTF
12 | TRBJ2-5 | . | . | TRBV2 | TGTGCCAGCAGCCCCCAAGGAGAGACCCAGTACTTC | CASSPQGETQYF
13 | TRBJ2-3 | few | . | TRBV14 | TGTGCCAGCAGCCAACCTGGCGTCGATACGCAGTATTTT | CASSQPGVDTQYF
16 | TRBJ2-1 | . | . | TRBV7-9 | TGTGCCAGCAGCCCCCTGGGTGGGCTTGTATCTAATGAGCAGTTCTTC | CASSPLGGLVSNEQFF
16 | TRBJ2-1 | many | TRBD2 | TRBV5-1 | TGCGCCAGCAGCTTGGTCGGGGGGAACTCCTACAATGAGCAGTTCTTC | CASSLVGGNSYNEQFF
13 | TRBJ1-1 | few | . | TRBV7-9 | TGTGCCAGCAGCTTAGAGTCAGGTACTGAAGCTTTCTTT | CASSLESGTEAFF
14 | TRBJ2-7 | few | . | TRBV7-9 | TGTGCCAGCAGGGCGGGGACCCCAGGGAACGAGCAGTACTTC | CASRAGTPGNEQYF
15 | TRBJ1-1 | few | . | TRBV12-3/TRBV12-4 | TGTGCCAGCAGTTTAAGGAGGGCCGAGAACACTGAAGCTTTCTTT | CASSLRRAENTEAFF
15 | TRBJ2-2 | few | TRBD1 | TRBV6-5 | TGTGCCAGCAGCTACGACAGGGCGAACACCGGGGAGCTGTTTTTT | CASSYDRANTGELFF
19 | TRBJ2-7 | . | TRBD1 | TRBV4-1 | TGCGCCAGCAGCCACCCCTTTAGCCGCTCCGGGACAGGGTCACACGAGCAGTACTTC | CASSHPFSRSGTGSHEQYF